One and the same sample provided the 25 T cell receptor beta chains below, sequenced in a study of OX40 agonist ivuxolimab in advanced cancers. Sequencing was performed with immunoSEQ multiplex PCR; in TCRdb, only in-frame clones are kept and a portion is missing. The data hold some 74,000 clones, with about 85% observed a single time. The starting material was CD4+ or CD8+ T cells sorted from blood, obtained in a trial of the OX40 agonist ivuxolimab. These receptors were taken from an adult with an advanced solid tumor such as melanoma, head and neck, liver or kidney cancer.

This chain connects TRBV7-9 to TRBJ2-3; 9 nucleotides line up with TRBD2. The germline CDR1 and CDR2 sequences are SEHNR and FQNEAQ (reference sequence). The CDR3 extends over 17 amino acids. With V trimmed by 5 bases and J by 5 bases, 14 bases remained unmatched. The CDR3 coding sequence is TGTGCCAGCAGCCTGGCCGGGGGAGCGGGAGGAGGAGATACGCAGTATTTT. Translation: CASSLAGGAGGGDTQYF.

J is TRBJ2-1 and V is TRBV9; D remains ambiguous. In germline, CDR1 is SGDLS, CDR2 YYNGEE. The CDR3 contains 15 residues. V was pared by 0 bases and J by 1 base, with 8 bases between. As DNA, the CDR3 is TGTGCCAGCAGCGTAGAGACCTTTTCCTACAATGAGCAGTTCTTC. This translates into CASSVETFSYNEQFF.

This chain uses TRBV27 with TRBJ2-4; no definite D call. The germline CDR1 and CDR2 sequences are MNHEY and SMNVEV (reference sequence). This CDR3 has 15 residues. Trimming pared 4 bases from V and 0 bases from J, leaving 10 bases between. The CDR3 loop reads CASSSLGLAKNIQYF. DNA of the CDR3: TGTGCCAGCAGTTCCCTCGGCCTAGCCAAAAACATTCAGTACTTC.

V and J are TRBV19 and TRBJ1-4, with D tentatively TRBD1 (6 bases). The CDR3 spans 13 residues. Between the trimmed V and J ends, which lost 3 bases and 8 bases, there was a span of 10 bases. The germline V gene has CDR1 LNHDA and CDR2 SQIVND (reference sequence). CDR3: CASSMGAGEKLFF. The CDR3 region has the DNA TGTGCCAGTAGTATGGGGGCCGGGGAAAAACTGTTTTTT.

This chain joins TRBV7-6 and TRBJ2-3; the D gene is possibly TRBD1 (5 bases). There are 14 residues in the CDR3. The germline V and J ends were trimmed by 5 bases and 5 bases, with 14 bases remaining between them. The germline V gene encodes CDR1 SGHVS and CDR2 FNYEAQ. The CDR3 loop reads CASSLAGLQDTQYF. CDR3 DNA sequence: TGTGCCAGCAGCCTCGCAGGGTTGCAAGATACGCAGTATTTT.

The rearrangement links TRBV7-9 to TRBJ2-1; D is perhaps TRBD1 or TRBD2 (6 bases each). V gave up 6 bases and J gave up 10 bases, with 16 bases separating them. The germline gives CDR1 SEHNR, CDR2 FQNEAQ (reference sequence). The CDR3 totals 13 residues. Written as DNA, the CDR3 is TGTGCCAGCAGTATAGCCGGGGGCGAGGAGCAGTTCTTC. It is translated as CASSIAGGEEQFF.

This clone was seen only a few times. This sequence joins TRBV6-1 and TRBJ2-7; D unclear. The CDR3 has 15 amino acids. The V end was cut by 5 bases, the J end by 7 bases, with 21 bases between. The V gene's germline CDR1 is MNHNS and CDR2 SASEGT. CDR3 sequence reads: CASSQRDDGSEEQYF. The CDR3 nucleotides read TGTGCCAGCAGTCAGAGAGACGACGGTTCGGAGGAGCAGTACTTC.

The chain couples TRBV9 to TRBJ2-3; no clear D. V was pared by 0 bases and J by 2 bases, with 7 bases between. This CDR3 is 14 amino acids long. Germline V gives CDR1 SGDLS, CDR2 YYNGEE. CDR3 protein: CASSVDHFTDTQYF. Here the CDR3 DNA reads TGTGCCAGCAGCGTAGACCACTTCACAGATACGCAGTATTTT.

The chain recombines TRBV25-1 with TRBJ2-1; TRBD1 agrees at 9 bases. V lost 1 base to trimming and J lost 6 bases; unmatched junction nucleotides: 4. In germline, CDR1 is MGHDK, CDR2 SYGVNS. The CDR3 contains 15 residues. The CDR3 sequence is CASSEFGTGLNEQFF. The CDR3 DNA is TGTGCCAGCAGTGAATTCGGGACAGGGCTCAATGAGCAGTTCTTC.

The chain employs TRBV18 and TRBJ1-4, with 7 bases matching TRBD1. V lost 6 bases, J lost 3 bases, and 4 bases stayed unmatched. Germline V gene data show CDR1 as KGHSH and CDR2 as LQKENI. The CDR3 runs to 14 residues. The CDR3: CASSSGTANEKLFF. In DNA form, the CDR3 reads TGTGCCAGCTCGTCCGGGACAGCTAATGAAAAACTGTTTTTT.

This chain links TRBV14 with TRBJ2-1; D unclear. The V gene's germline CDR1 is SGHDN and CDR2 FVKESK. This CDR3 comprises 12 residues. Trimming took off 4 bases at V and 7 bases at J, with 8 bases between the two ends. This chain's CDR3 is CASSLLPNEQFF. The CDR3 bases are TGTGCCAGCAGCCTACTGCCTAATGAGCAGTTCTTC.

The chain couples TRBV6-5 to TRBJ2-1, with 9 positions matching TRBD2. The germline gives CDR1 MNHEY, CDR2 SVGAGI. Trimming removed 5 bases from V and 3 bases from J; junction bases left unmatched: 2. This CDR3 has 14 residues. CDR3 nucleotide sequence: TGTGCCAGCAGTAATAGCGGGGGCTACAATGAGCAGTTCTTC. Its protein product is CASSNSGGYNEQFF.

V and J are TRBV5-1 and TRBJ1-4, with TRBD1 identical over 7 bases. This CDR3 has 15 residues. Germline V gene data show CDR1 as SGHRS and CDR2 as YFSETQ. V dropped 4 bases and J dropped 4; count of bases not matched to a gene: 7. CDR3 in amino acids: CASSLSGTVNEKLFF. In DNA, the CDR3 is TGCGCCAGCAGCCTGTCCGGGACAGTTAATGAAAAACTGTTTTTT.

The genes are TRBV28 and TRBJ2-3; D is uncertain. Germline loops: CDR1 MDHEN, CDR2 SYDVKM. V gave up 2 bases and J gave up 10 bases, with 16 bases separating them. The CDR3 consists of 14 residues. The CDR3 bases are TGTGCCAGCAGTTTAGAGTCGAGGCTGTGGGCGCAGTATTTT. This translates into CASSLESRLWAQYF.

The chain employs TRBV18 and TRBJ2-7; TRBD1 matches at 8 bases. Germline CDR1 and CDR2: KGHSH and LQKENI. The length of the CDR3 is 17 residues. Trimming cost V 2 bases and J 0 bases; bases outside gene matches: 9. CDR3 residues: CASSPGSDREVSYEQYF. Here the CDR3 DNA reads TGTGCCAGCTCACCAGGATCGGACAGGGAAGTCTCCTACGAGCAGTACTTC. Filled out from reference TRBV18 and TRBJ2-7, the complete variable domain reads NAGVMQNPRHLVRRRGQEARLRCSPMKGHSHVYWYRQLPEEGLKFMVYLQKENIIDESGMPKERFSAEFPKEGPSILRIQQVVRGDSAAYFCASSPGSDREVSYEQYFGPGTRLTVT.

This sequence joins TRBV5-1 and TRBJ1-3; TRBD1 aligns across 9 bases. The V and J ends lost 0 bases and 4 bases, in that order; junction bases with no gene match: 5. The CDR3 spans 16 residues. CDR1 SGHRS and CDR2 YFSETQ come from the germline V gene. CDR3 nucleotide sequence: TGCGCCAGCAGCTTGGTGGGACAGGGTTACGGAAACACCATATATTTT. This translates into CASSLVGQGYGNTIYF. Using reference TRBV5-1 and TRBJ1-3 for the parts outside the CDR3, the full variable domain is KAGVTQTPRYLIKTRGQQVTLSCSPISGHRSVSWYQQTPGQGLQFLFEYFSETQRNKGNFPGRFSGRQFSNSRSEMNVSTLELGDSALYLCASSLVGQGYGNTIYFGEGSWLTVV.

The rearrangement joins TRBV7-2 to TRBJ2-1, with a possible D match to TRBD2 (6 bases). V was clipped by 5 bases and J by 4 bases, with 15 bases between them. The CDR3 is made up of 15 amino acids. The germline V gene encodes CDR1 SGHTA and CDR2 FQGNSA. DNA for the CDR3: TGTGCCAGCAGCACCCCGGAGGGCGGGTACAATGAGCAGTTCTTC. It codes for CASSTPEGGYNEQFF.

The V gene is TRBV7-3, the J gene TRBJ1-1; no reliable D call. The CDR3 is made up of 13 amino acids. Germline-derived CDR1 and CDR2 are SGHTA and FQGTGA. Trimming left V 4 bases short and J 1 base short, with 7 bases between. CDR3 region: CASSSNQNTEAFF. The DNA for the CDR3 is TGTGCCAGCAGCTCAAACCAGAACACTGAAGCTTTCTTT.

The chain has TRBV4-1 and TRBJ2-7; D possibly corresponds to TRBD1 (5 bases). V lost 2 bases and J 2 bases, leaving 16 bases between the germline ends. Germline lookup yields CDR1 MGHRA and CDR2 YSYEKL. The CDR3 is 16 residues long. CDR3 DNA: TGCGCCAGCAGCCAATACCTCAGGGCAGTTACCTACGAGCAGTACTTC. This codes for CASSQYLRAVTYEQYF.

The V gene is TRBV28, the J gene TRBJ1-2; the match to TRBD1 covers 11 bases. Germline CDR1 MDHEN, CDR2 SYDVKM. Trimming at V came to 5 bases and at J to 7 bases, leaving 9 bases not matched to a gene. The CDR3 sequence is 15 residues long. As DNA, the CDR3 is TGTGCCAGCAGTCCCTCTGGACAGGGGGCGCTTGGCTACACCTTC. This encodes CASSPSGQGALGYTF.

The J gene is TRBJ2-1, the V gene TRBV5-1; D is unresolved. There are 15 residues in the CDR3. Between the trimmed V and J ends, which lost 1 base and 6 bases, there was a span of 14 bases. Germline values: CDR1 SGHRS, CDR2 YFSETQ. The CDR3 is CASSLRSGSPNEQFF. The CDR3 DNA follows: TGCGCCAGCAGCTTGAGGTCAGGATCCCCCAATGAGCAGTTCTTC. The complete variable domain, with remaining parts taken from reference TRBV5-1 and TRBJ2-1, reads KAGVTQTPRYLIKTRGQQVTLSCSPISGHRSVSWYQQTPGQGLQFLFEYFSETQRNKGNFPGRFSGRQFSNSRSEMNVSTLELGDSALYLCASSLRSGSPNEQFFGPGTRLTVL.

CDR3 bases: TGTGCCAGCAGCGAGACCTACGAGCAGTACTTC. The encoded protein is CASSETYEQYF. V usage is TRBV2 and J usage is TRBJ2-7; D call uncertain. V was pared by 6 bases and J by 2 bases, with 5 bases between. This CDR3 contains 11 residues. Germline V gene lookup returns CDR1 SNHLY and CDR2 FYNNEI.

This rearrangement joins TRBV7-9 to TRBJ1-3, with D unclear. Germline V CDR1 and CDR2: SEHNR, FQNEAQ (reference sequence). This CDR3 contains 14 residues. V shed 3 bases and J shed 3 bases, with 9 bases lying between them. CDR3 in DNA: TGTGCCAGCAGCTTGTCCGGGTATGGAAACACCATATATTTT. It is translated as CASSLSGYGNTIYF. The full variable domain, in which reference TRBV7-9 and TRBJ1-3 provide the parts outside the CDR3, is DTGVSQNPRHKITKRGQNVTFRCDPISEHNRLYWYRQTLGQGPEFLTYFQNEAQLEKSRLLSDRFSAERPKGSFSTLEIQRTEQGDSAMYLCASSLSGYGNTIYFGEGSWLTVV.

Notes on this clone: At one of its ends the junction is not consistent with the germline gene, which may arise from a read error. The V call is TRBV7-7, the J call TRBJ2-7, with TRBD2 identical over 9 bases. This CDR3 comprises 13 residues. Germline CDR1 reads SSHAT; CDR2 reads FNYEAQ (reference sequence). The CDR3 coding sequence is TGTGCTAGCAGCTTGCAAGCGGGGGGCGAGCAGTACTTC. This translates into CASSLQAGGEQYF.

The CDR3 here is CASSYVRSTDTQYF. The CDR3 bases are TGTGCCAGCAGTTACGTGAGGAGCACAGATACGCAGTATTTT. This sequence joins TRBV6-6 and TRBJ2-3, with D unclear. The CDR3 has 14 amino acids. The V gene's germline CDR1 is MNHNY and CDR2 SVGAGI (reference sequence). Trimming removed 2 bases from V and 0 bases from J, with 6 bases in between.